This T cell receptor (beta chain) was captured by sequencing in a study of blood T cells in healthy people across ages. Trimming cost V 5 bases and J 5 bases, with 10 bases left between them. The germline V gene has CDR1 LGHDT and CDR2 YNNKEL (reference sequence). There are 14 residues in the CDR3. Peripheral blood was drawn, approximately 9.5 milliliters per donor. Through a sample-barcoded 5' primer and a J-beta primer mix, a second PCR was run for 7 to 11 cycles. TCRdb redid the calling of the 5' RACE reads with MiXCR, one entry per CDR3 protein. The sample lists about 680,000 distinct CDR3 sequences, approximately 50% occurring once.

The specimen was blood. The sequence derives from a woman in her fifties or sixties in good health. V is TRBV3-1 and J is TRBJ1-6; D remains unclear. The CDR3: CASSTGGHNSPLHF. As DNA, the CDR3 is TGTGCCAGCAGCACCGGAGGGCATAATTCACCCCTCCACTTT. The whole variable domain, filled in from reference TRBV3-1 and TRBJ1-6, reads DTAVSQTPKYLVTQMGNDKSIKCEQNLGHDTMYWYKQDSKKFLKIMFSYNNKELIINETVPNRFSPKSPDKAHLNLHINSLELGDSAVYFCASSTGGHNSPLHFGNGTRLTVT.